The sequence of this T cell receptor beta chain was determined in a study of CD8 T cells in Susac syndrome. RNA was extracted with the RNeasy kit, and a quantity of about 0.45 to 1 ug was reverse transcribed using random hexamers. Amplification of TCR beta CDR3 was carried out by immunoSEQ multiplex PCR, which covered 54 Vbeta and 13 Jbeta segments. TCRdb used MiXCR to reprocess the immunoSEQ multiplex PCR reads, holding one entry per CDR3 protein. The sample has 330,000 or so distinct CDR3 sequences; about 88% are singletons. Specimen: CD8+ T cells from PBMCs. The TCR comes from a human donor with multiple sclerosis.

The chain's CDR3 is CASSAGYSYEQYF. In DNA form, the CDR3 reads TGTGCCAGTAGTGCGGGATACTCCTACGAGCAGTACTTC. The chain carries TRBV19 and TRBJ2-7; D possibly corresponds to TRBD2 (6 bases). This CDR3 contains 13 residues. Deletions cut 5 bases from V and 0 bases from J, with 8 bases between. Germline V gene lookup returns CDR1 LNHDA and CDR2 SQIVND (reference sequence).